This T cell receptor beta chain was sequenced in a study of STAT5B mutations in CD4+ large granular lymphocyte leukemia. Buffy coats from healthy blood donors served as controls. In the case of this clone: The antigen remains unidentified.

The assay was run at survey level. The assay was immunoSEQ multiplex PCR, and TCRdb's table has in-frame clones only and misses some. Of approximately 32,000 clones listed, 88% are singletons. The length of the CDR3 is 14 residues. Germline CDR1 reads SGHNT; CDR2 reads YENEEA. Losses at the gene ends were 1 base for V and 11 bases for J; bases not matched to a gene: 10. Study findings and constraints: Top patient clones used TRBV06 genes more often: 8/27 versus 2/35 in controls. Without putative leukemic clones, patient CD4-sorted repertoires remained more clonal than healthy CD4+ repertoires.

The chain has TRBV11-3 and TRBJ2-5; 7 bases line up with TRBD1. The origin of this receptor is a human donor in good health. Material: CD4+ T cells from blood buffy coats. The CDR3: CASSLAPRQGEQYF. The DNA of the CDR3 is TGTGCCAGCAGCTTAGCCCCCAGACAGGGAGAGCAGTACTTC.